This T cell receptor beta chain was sequenced for a study of cytomegalovirus exposure and HLA in healthy donors. Broader study findings: Later on, analysis showed that most CMV-associated TCR beta chains appeared to be HLA-restricted.

The PCR contained 60 Vbeta and 13 Jbeta primers. The protocol was immunoSEQ multiplex PCR, while the TCRdb copy is restricted to in-frame clones and leaves out a portion. The sample lists about 120,000 clones; 77% were seen once. Details on this clone: Its antigen remains unidentified.

The CDR3 totals 17 residues. V gave up 1 base and J gave up 7 bases; unmatched junction bases: 14. Germline V CDR1 and CDR2: LGHNA, YNFKEQ. The receptor comes from a man aged 35 to 55 in good health and CMV-seropositive. Source material: PBMCs. V usage is TRBV4-2 and J usage is TRBJ1-2, with 8 bases that match TRBD1. In DNA form, the CDR3 reads TGTGCCAGCAGCCAAGGGGCCGGGACAGGCGGAATAAGTGGCTACACCTTC. It codes for CASSQGAGTGGISGYTF.